This T cell receptor (beta chain) was documented in a study of T cell repertoires in cytomegalovirus infection. Study-wide context: From public TCR beta signatures came an indication of both CMV infection and matching HLA type. General study points: The cumulative frequency of public TCR beta families identified carriers of CMV plus the relevant HLA. The response measured ex vivo was dominated by TCR beta clonotypes (HLA-C-restricted and CMV-specific).

A word on this clonotype: No antigen is known for it.

The CDR3 sequence is 15 residues long. The germline CDR1 and CDR2 sequences are LNHNV and YYDKDF (reference sequence). J was trimmed by 0 bases and V by 2 bases; bases with no gene match: 3. MiXCR, applied by TCRdb to the reads, yields one record per CDR3 protein. The repertoire has around 300,000 distinct CDR3 sequences, under 25% of them found once; the top ten carry approximately 19%. The source was cultured PBMCs, collected from culture after CMV antigen stimulation. The TCR sequence derives from a human donor in good health (CMV status not recorded). Some clones in this sample may be carry-over from other donors' samples. The J gene is TRBJ2-7, the V gene TRBV15; 8 bases agree with TRBD2. The CDR3 DNA is TGTGCCACCAGCAGAACTAGCGGAAGCTCCTACGAGCAGTACTTC. It translates to CATSRTSGSSYEQYF.